This entry describes one T cell receptor beta chain. Antigen unknown. This sample was included in a study of cytomegalovirus exposure and HLA in healthy donors. Whole-study results and caveats: In an earlier analysis, most TCR beta V segments were productive about 87% or about 30% of the time. The Asian-associated ancestry cluster reportedly had fewer N-insertions than the approximately 700-donor mean in a later analysis.

Donors were ostensibly healthy at sampling, although undocumented immune exposures were probable. Vbeta (60) and Jbeta (13) primers were used in the PCR. How the authors handled the data: Later, an analysis found around 77 million unique TCR beta chains, and about 10 million of these were shared. Generated by immunoSEQ multiplex PCR, the TCRdb table keeps only in-frame clones and is missing some. Clonal size and the V and J genes are those of that table, whereas D and trimming came from the DNA. The sample contains some 100,000 clones, about 76% of which appear only once. V lost 2 bases, J lost 4 bases, and 8 bases lay in between. The CDR3 runs to 13 residues. Germline lookup yields CDR1 SGHTA and CDR2 FQGTGA.

This TCR derives from a man between 40 and 49 years old in good health and CMV-seronegative. The chain is built from TRBV7-3 and TRBJ2-5; tentative D call: TRBD1 (6 bases). The sample comprised PBMCs. CDR3 sequence: CASSLGRGETQYF. The CDR3 DNA reads as TGTGCCAGCAGCTTAGGCAGGGGAGAGACCCAGTACTTC.